The 28 T cell receptor beta chains below all came from one sample that was sequenced in a study of shared clonotypes between healthy human individuals. Only in-frame clones appear in the TCRdb table, and some are missing; sequencing was by immunoSEQ multiplex PCR. Among around 550,000 clones, approximately 95% were seen once, and the ten largest hold 0.095% to 0.14%. Naive CD8 cells lacked CD45RO and underwent positive selection for CCR7, leaving out terminally differentiated effector memory CD45RA+ cells. The sequenced sample was naive CD8+ T cells sorted from blood. These receptors were taken from a woman under 40 in good health.

This clone was observed a few times. The chain employs TRBV30 and TRBJ1-2; 7 positions agree with TRBD1. The CDR3 consists of 12 residues. CDR1 and CDR2 (germline): GTSNPN, SVGIG (reference sequence). Trimming removed 3 bases from V and 5 bases from J; junction bases left unmatched: 3. The CDR3 bases are TGTGCCTGGAGCCAGACAGGGTATGGCTACACCTTC. Translation: CAWSQTGYGYTF.

CDR3: CASSAGARITDTQYF. CDR3 sequence (DNA): TGTGCCAGCAGTGCCGGGGCCAGAATCACAGATACGCAGTATTTT. The gene calls are TRBV9 and TRBJ2-3; the D call may be TRBD1 or TRBD2 (5 bases each). In germline, CDR1 is SGDLS, CDR2 YYNGEE. The length of the CDR3 is 15 residues. With 5 bases removed from V and 2 bases from J, the gap between germline ends came to 15 bases.

The chain links TRBV19 to TRBJ1-2; 10 nucleotides agree with TRBD1. The trim removed 6 bases at V and 3 bases at J, leaving 4 bases unmatched. The CDR3 spans 14 residues. The germline CDR1 and CDR2 sequences are LNHDA and SQIVND (reference sequence). The DNA of the CDR3 is TGTGCCAGTAGCCCGGGACAGGGGTACTATGGCTACACCTTC. Translation: CASSPGQGYYGYTF. Drawing the rest from reference TRBV19 and TRBJ1-2, the complete variable domain is DGGITQSPKYLFRKEGQNVTLSCEQNLNHDAMYWYRQDPGQGLRLIYYSQIVNDFQKGDIAEGYSVSREKKESFPLTVTSAQKNPTAFYLCASSPGQGYYGYTFGSGTRLTVV.

This rearrangement joins TRBV11-2 to TRBJ2-7; 16 bases match TRBD2. Germline V gene data show CDR1 as SGHAT and CDR2 as FQNNGV. J lost 3 bases, V lost 5 bases, and 10 bases had no gene match. CDR3 length: 18 residues. The DNA of the CDR3 is TGTGCCAGCAGCGATACACCGGGACTAGCGGGAGGGAGCTACGAGCAGTACTTC. Encoded protein: CASSDTPGLAGGSYEQYF.

The V gene is TRBV5-1, the J gene TRBJ2-3; D not resolved. The CDR3 length is 14 residues. Germline CDR1 reads SGHRS; CDR2 reads YFSETQ. Trimming left V 4 bases short and J 5 bases short, with 14 bases between. The CDR3 is CASSLRHGGDTQYF. DNA of the CDR3: TGCGCCAGCAGCCTCCGACATGGCGGAGATACGCAGTATTTT.

The chain employs TRBV29-1 and TRBJ2-5, with 9 bases matching TRBD2. This CDR3 comprises 14 residues. V shed 4 bases and J 5 bases; nucleotides not matched to a gene: 8. Looked up from germline, CDR1 is SQVTM and CDR2 is ANQGSEA. CDR3 DNA: TGCAGCGTTGGCTCGGTTAGCGGGAGTGAGACCCAGTACTTC. Translation: CSVGSVSGSETQYF.

This clone occurred once. The chain carries TRBV9 and TRBJ1-2, with 9 bases fitting TRBD1. This CDR3 is built from 19 residues. V lost 2 bases to trimming and J lost 2 bases; unmatched junction nucleotides: 16. Germline V gives CDR1 SGDLS, CDR2 YYNGEE. Here the CDR3 DNA reads TGTGCCAGCAGCGTCGATGGGGGGACAGGGACCACACGAAACTATGGCTACACCTTC. Translating it yields CASSVDGGTGTTRNYGYTF.

This clone was counted once. The chain joins TRBV7-3 to TRBJ2-2; unclear D gene. CDR3 length: 12 amino acids. The germline gives CDR1 SGHTA, CDR2 FQGTGA. The V end lost 6 bases, the J end lost 4 bases, and 6 bases lay between the germline ends. CDR3: CASRGSTGELFF. The CDR3 DNA follows: TGTGCCAGCAGGGGGTCCACCGGGGAGCTGTTTTTT.

The rearrangement links TRBV5-5 to TRBJ2-7; 7 nucleotides line up with TRBD1. The V and J ends lost 3 bases and 0 bases, in that order; junction bases with no gene match: 9. CDR3 length: 16 residues. Germline assignment: CDR1 SGHKS and CDR2 YYEKEE (reference sequence). The CDR3 here is CASSYYGTVGSYEQYF. The CDR3 DNA sequence: TGTGCCAGCAGCTACTACGGGACAGTGGGCTCCTACGAGCAGTACTTC. Combining the CDR3 with reference TRBV5-5 and TRBJ2-7 gives the whole variable domain DAGVTQSPTHLIKTRGQQVTLRCSPISGHKSVSWYQQVLGQGPQFIFQYYEKEERGRGNFPDRFSARQFPNYSSELNVNALLLGDSALYLCASSYYGTVGSYEQYFGPGTRLTVT.

The J gene is TRBJ2-7, the V gene TRBV28, with 8 bases lining up with TRBD1. V was clipped by 6 bases and J by 7 bases; unmatched bases: 14. This CDR3 has 15 amino acids. From germline, CDR1 is MDHEN and CDR2 SYDVKM. The CDR3 nucleotides are TGTGCCAGCAGCATCCCCAGGCAGGGGGCAAGGGAGCAGTACTTC. Protein sequence: CASSIPRQGAREQYF.

The DNA for the CDR3 is TGTGCCAGCAGCCAAGAGGGAACAGGGTCCTTGTCAGACGAGCAGTACTTC. As protein: CASSQEGTGSLSDEQYF. The chain employs TRBV4-2 and TRBJ2-5, with a weak D call TRBD1 (6 bases). The J call may be faulty, since TRBJ2-7 better matches the DNA end. This CDR3 is 17 amino acids long. Germline CDR1 LGHNA, CDR2 YNFKEQ.

The count of this clone is one. The rearrangement joins TRBV27 to TRBJ1-5; TRBD1 agrees at 10 bases. CDR1 is MNHEY, CDR2 SMNVEV, per germline (reference sequence). The CDR3 runs 18 residues. The V segment lost 2 bases and the J segment 6 bases; nucleotides outside the gene matches: 13. The CDR3 loop is CASSLSHGQGVSGQPQHF. CDR3 nucleotides: TGTGCCAGCAGTTTAAGCCATGGACAGGGGGTGTCCGGTCAGCCCCAGCATTTT.

The chain links TRBV19 to TRBJ1-3, with D uncertain. V was shortened by 6 bases and J by 4 bases, with 16 bases between the two germline ends. The CDR3 runs to 15 residues. Germline V gene lookup returns CDR1 LNHDA and CDR2 SQIVND (reference sequence). CDR3 region: CASSRQWEGGNTIYF. The CDR3 DNA reads as TGTGCCAGTAGCCGCCAGTGGGAGGGAGGAAACACCATATATTTT.

The rearrangement uses TRBV28 and TRBJ2-5; the match to TRBD1 covers 7 bases. After removal of 10 bases from V and 4 bases from J, the junction contained 9 bases not matched to a gene. Germline CDR1 reads MDHEN; CDR2 reads SYDVKM. CDR3 size: 13 residues. CDR3 residues: CATTKTGRETQYF. The CDR3 DNA reads TGTGCCACCACCAAGACAGGGAGAGAGACCCAGTACTTC.

The chain carries TRBV18 and TRBJ1-5; D perhaps matches TRBD1 (6 bases). V lost 6 bases, J lost 4 bases, and 13 bases lay in between. The CDR3 is made up of 14 amino acids. Germline V gene lookup returns CDR1 KGHSH and CDR2 LQKENI. The CDR3 region has the DNA TGTGCCAGCTCCCCCCAGGGGTCTAATCAGCCCCAGCATTTT. Translated: CASSPQGSNQPQHF.

This clone was observed once. This chain connects TRBV6-5 to TRBJ1-1; 7 bases are shared with TRBD1. From germline, CDR1 is MNHEY and CDR2 SVGAGI. Unmatched junction bases numbered 5, after V lost 7 bases and J lost 3 bases. The length of the CDR3 is 13 residues. As DNA, the CDR3 is TGTGCCAGCACCCAGGGGGGAGACACTGAAGCTTTCTTT. Amino acid sequence: CASTQGGDTEAFF.

The chain combines TRBV19 with TRBJ1-1; D possibly corresponds to TRBD1 (5 bases). V dropped 4 bases and J dropped 3 bases, with 18 bases sitting between them. From germline, CDR1 is LNHDA and CDR2 SQIVND (reference sequence). The CDR3 loop spans 16 amino acids. CDR3 amino acids: CASSTYEEGEDTEAFF. In DNA, the CDR3 is TGTGCCAGTAGTACCTACGAGGAAGGGGAAGACACTGAAGCTTTCTTT.

V usage is TRBV11-2 and J usage is TRBJ2-5, with 12 bases aligning to TRBD2. V was pared by 5 bases and J by 4 bases, with 11 bases of the junction left unmatched. CDR1 and CDR2 (germline): SGHAT, FQNNGV. CDR3 length equals 17 residues. CDR3 in amino acids: CASSPRSWTSGTETQYF. The CDR3 DNA follows: TGTGCCAGCAGCCCACGTTCGTGGACTAGCGGGACAGAGACCCAGTACTTC.

The chain has TRBV7-9 and TRBJ2-7; D is perhaps TRBD1 (6 bases). Germline CDR1 reads SEHNR; CDR2 reads FQNEAQ (reference sequence). V was clipped by 0 bases and J by 2 bases, with 23 bases between them. The CDR3 consists of 19 residues. CDR3 nucleotides: TGTGCCAGCAGCTTAGCTCAGTTTCTGGGCCACAGGGACGCCTACGAGCAGTACTTC. The encoded protein is CASSLAQFLGHRDAYEQYF.

As for this clone: The same CDR3 also results from other DNA sequences found in this sample. The J gene is TRBJ1-3, the V gene TRBV27; D gene uncertain. Germline V gene data show CDR1 as MNHEY and CDR2 as SMNVEV (reference sequence). Trimming shortened V by 0 bases and J by 4 bases, and 7 bases separated the two germline ends. The CDR3 totals 14 residues. The CDR3 spells CASSLSRAGNTIYF. CDR3 coding DNA: TGTGCCAGCAGTTTATCGAGAGCAGGAAACACCATATATTTT.

The chain combines TRBV19 with TRBJ2-5; 11 nucleotides align to TRBD2. The J call is doubtful: the DNA matches TRBJ2-7 better. In germline, CDR1 is LNHDA, CDR2 SQIVND (reference sequence). The CDR3 has 17 amino acids. This CDR3 is CASSAGLAGELAYEQYF. As DNA, the CDR3 is TGTGCCAGTAGTGCCGGACTAGCGGGCGAATTGGCCTACGAGCAGTACTTC.

The gene calls are TRBV13 and TRBJ1-1; 7 bases map to TRBD1. This CDR3 region has 12 residues. J gave up 4 bases and V 8 bases, and 4 bases lay outside the gene matches. Germline values: CDR1 PRHDT, CDR2 FYEKMQ (reference sequence). The CDR3 protein is CASDRDSTEAFF. For the CDR3, the DNA is TGTGCCAGCGACAGGGACAGCACTGAAGCTTTCTTT. Using reference TRBV13 and TRBJ1-1 for the parts outside the CDR3, the full variable domain is AAGVIQSPRHLIKEKRETATLKCYPIPRHDTVYWYQQGPGQDPQFLISFYEKMQSDKGSIPDRFSAQQFSDYHSELNMSSLELGDSALYFCASDRDSTEAFFGQGTRLTVV.

The rearrangement uses TRBV9 and TRBJ2-1; D uncertain. There are 13 residues in the CDR3. The V end lost 0 bases, the J end lost 3 bases, and 4 bases lay between the germline ends. Per the germline V gene, CDR1 is SGDLS and CDR2 is YYNGEE. The DNA of the CDR3 is TGTGCCAGCAGCGTAGAAGTCTACAATGAGCAGTTCTTC. This codes for CASSVEVYNEQFF.

CDR3 in DNA: TGTGCCAGCAGCTTAAGAGGGGGCTACGAGCAGTACTTC. Translated, it gives CASSLRGGYEQYF. The chain joins TRBV7-3 to TRBJ2-7, with a weak D call TRBD1 (6 bases). Germline V gene lookup returns CDR1 SGHTA and CDR2 FQGTGA. V shed 1 base and J shed 3 bases, with 7 bases lying between them. There are 13 residues in the CDR3.

The rearrangement links TRBV27 to TRBJ2-1, with 13 bases that match TRBD2. Trimming removed 5 bases from V and 8 bases from J; junction bases left unmatched: 6. Germline V lookup: CDR1 MNHEY, CDR2 SMNVEV (reference sequence). The CDR3 has 15 amino acids. In DNA, the CDR3 is TGTGCCAGCAGTCTCGGACTAGCGGGAGCTGATGAGCAGTTCTTC. It encodes CASSLGLAGADEQFF.

About this clone itself: Other DNA sequences in the same sample also yield this CDR3. The rearrangement joins TRBV30 to TRBJ1-1; D is undetermined. The CDR3 is made up of 13 amino acids. CDR1 and CDR2 from the germline V gene are GTSNPN and SVGIG (reference sequence). Trimming shortened V by 0 bases and J by 1 base, and 6 bases separated the two germline ends. The CDR3 DNA follows: TGTGCCTGGAGTGTCGGGAGGAACACTGAAGCTTTCTTT. It codes for CAWSVGRNTEAFF.

The rearrangement joins TRBV11-2 to TRBJ2-7; D is unclear. Looked up from germline, CDR1 is SGHAT and CDR2 is FQNNGV. This CDR3 spans 10 amino acids. V was clipped by 5 bases and J by 4 bases, with 3 bases between them. The CDR3 bases are TGTGCCAGCAGCATTTACGAGCAGTACTTC. Protein: CASSIYEQYF. The full variable domain, rest sourced from reference TRBV11-2 and TRBJ2-7, is EAGVAQSPRYKIIEKRQSVAFWCNPISGHATLYWYQQILGQGPKLLIQFQNNGVVDDSQLPKDRFSAERLKGVDSTLKIQPAKLEDSAVYLCASSIYEQYFGPGTRLTVT.

The rearrangement links TRBV27 to TRBJ1-5; D is unresolved. There are 14 residues in the CDR3. V shed 2 bases and J shed 0 bases, with 5 bases lying between them. Germline CDR1 reads MNHEY; CDR2 reads SMNVEV (reference sequence). The CDR3 DNA sequence: TGTGCCAGCAGTTTAGGTATTAGCAATCAGCCCCAGCATTTT. This sequence encodes CASSLGISNQPQHF.